Below, one TCR beta chain is given with its context. The authors' processing: Reference gene primer amplification gave nucleated cell count estimates. Assay used: immunoSEQ multiplex PCR; TCRdb lists only in-frame clones, some missing. V, J and clone size are those of that table, while D and trimming were read from the DNA. The sample includes 98,000 or so clones, about nine tenths of them seen just once. The data were obtained in a study of blood T cell repertoires in COVID-19. Study at large: Spain, Italy and the United States supplied samples that represented acute and convalescent COVID-19. T cells, B-cell-depleted T cells, or PBMCs supplied cDNA or gDNA.

Trimming took 1 base from V and 11 from J, leaving 14 bases between them. Germline V gives CDR1 LGHDT, CDR2 YNNKEL (reference sequence). This CDR3 is built from 13 residues. The chain combines TRBV3-1 (or the pseudogene TRBV3-2) with TRBJ1-1; possible D gene TRBD1, 6 bases. Sequenced input: peripheral blood. The TCR originated in a man aged 50 or older with acute or convalescent COVID-19. The DNA of the CDR3 is TGTGCCAGCAGCCAAGTTGCAGGACAGCGGGCTTTCTTT. Its protein is CASSQVAGQRAFF.